The source of this TCR beta chain is a study of regulatory T cells in long-lasting Graves disease. Study outcomes and limitations: It is possible that accuracy was reduced by the small size of the sample.

Assembly of TCR beta libraries relied on iRepertoire HTBI primers together with Arm-PCR of CDR3 regions. One entry per CDR3 protein results from TCRdb running MiXCR on the multiplex PCR reads. Counted here are around 500,000 distinct CDR3 sequences, around 20% occurring once; the ten biggest clones make up roughly 8%. This clonotype was seen a few times. Antigen: not known. Time point here: persistent/refractory GD, antithyroid drugs over 5 years with positive TRAb. Scientists built the TCR library using RNA that was extracted from PBMCs. The V and J ends lost 2 bases and 8 bases respectively, with 18 bases between them. CDR3 size: 16 residues. Germline CDR1 is MNHEY and CDR2 is SVGAGI.

The genes are TRBV6-5 and TRBJ2-2; D perhaps matches TRBD2 (6 bases). Specimen: peripheral blood mononuclear cells (PBMCs), collected when the disease was refractory, from a patient treated with antithyroid drugs. The sequence was obtained from a female donor with Graves disease. As DNA, the CDR3 is TGTGCCAGCAGTTACGAGGCGGGACGAGGAGGGGGGGAGCTGTTTTTT. Translation: CASSYEAGRGGGELFF.